This TCR beta chain was observed in a study of post-analysis software for immune sequencing data (dated by TCRdb to the mid-2010s). For the study in its entirety: Recorded disease courses included relapsing-remitting, secondary progressive and progressive-relapsing multiple sclerosis, with some patients lacking subtype annotation. A subset of samples was prepared in parallel using single-end sample barcoding, then pooled and co-amplified after Illumina adapter ligation. The patient repertoires were compared against fewer than twelve previously published healthy control repertoires obtained from donors aged roughly 6 to 28 years. What the research found in general, with its limitations: Normalized Chao1 diversity was significantly lower in multiple sclerosis patients than controls, suggesting substantial peripheral T-cell clonal expansion. When samples were clustered directly using the F measure, samples prepared in the same batch co-clustered strongly, which prompted a batch-effect correction. Roughly 5 TRBV segments, including TRBV5-6, TRBV5-1 and TRBV20-1, were significantly more frequent in patients than controls. The control group was slightly older than the multiple sclerosis patient group.

Based on the germline V gene, the CDR1 and CDR2 sequences are SGHRS and YFSETQ. At the junction V is shortened by 0 bases and J by 11 bases; bases outside the gene matches: 12. The CDR3 measures 15 amino acids from cysteine to phenylalanine. The retained sequence is limited to the CDR3, 45 bases, with the frame set at the first base. To note about this clonotype: No cognate antigen has been identified for it. Base qualities are not recorded, but no much larger clone differs from it by a single base.

TCR beta repertoires were profiled from peripheral blood of approximately 13 young patients with multiple sclerosis to demonstrate the VDJtools post-analysis software. The patients with multiple sclerosis were children and adolescents between roughly 6 and 17 years of age. Library generation was performed with PCR. Sequenced using an Illumina HiSeq 2500. Unique molecular identifiers were incorporated into TCR beta cDNA libraries to reduce PCR and sequencing biases. About 500,000 cDNA molecules were obtained for every 1 to 10 million input T cells, so each molecule roughly corresponded to one T cell. The patient libraries were prepared and sequenced using the same protocol as the earlier healthy control dataset. Samples belonging to the same batch were prepared together, multiplexed and sequenced on a shared HiSeq lane. The original pipeline was this. MIGEC handled the raw barcoded reads, throwing out single-read molecular identifier groups before consensus assembly and CDR3 extraction. Clonotype tables were post-analysed with VDJtools, normalizing diversity by down-sampling all datasets to the smallest sample size. Repertoire overlap clustering matched CDR3 amino acid but not nucleotide sequences to correct batch-related cross-sample contamination. TCRdb reran the public reads through fastp at Q25 and MiXCR, keeping productive beta chains. Entries are consolidated by CDR3 protein sequence, retaining the most common genes and DNA. The V and J calls, along with clone size, are taken from TCRdb and not from the paper's own processing. This sample holds hundreds of thousands of distinct CDR3 sequences; approximately 37% were observed only once. The ten largest clones represent 6.5% to 8% of the sample.

The TCR comes from a girl between 2 and 10 years old with multiple sclerosis. Sequencing was carried out using blood. The sequence joins TRBV5-1 to TRBJ2-5, and 8 junctional nucleotides match TRBD2. The DNA sequence is given as TGCGCCAGCAGCTTGGTTGCGGGGGGTATCGATGAGCAGTACTTC. This codes for CASSLVAGGIDEQYF. Here the CDR3 is joined to the reference TRBV5-1 and TRBJ2-5 genes, and the full variable domain is: KAGVTQTPRYLIKTRGQQVTLSCSPISGHRSVSWYQQTPGQGLQFLFEYFSETQRNKGNFPGRFSGRQFSNSRSEMNVSTLELGDSALYLCASSLVAGGIDEQYFGPGTRLLVL.